This TCR beta chain was profiled in a study of blood T cell repertoires in COVID-19. Across the study: Sites across the United States, Italy and Spain contributed samples from acute and convalescent COVID-19. T cells, B-cell-depleted T cells, or PBMCs supplied cDNA or gDNA.

Per the study methods: How many nucleated cells were present was estimated from reference gene primer amplification. Clones were read by immunoSEQ multiplex PCR, and TCRdb kept only the in-frame ones, dropping some. V, J and clone size are those of that table, while D and trimming were read from the DNA. Of fewer than 200,000 clones in the sample, more than 75% were seen once. The V gene's germline CDR1 is SGHRS and CDR2 YFSETQ. The CDR3 is 14 residues long. The V and J ends lost 0 bases and 1 base respectively, with 7 bases between them. V and J are TRBV5-1 and TRBJ1-1; possibly TRBD1 for D (5 bases). This sequence originates from a man aged 45 to 65 who had recovered from COVID-19. The source material was peripheral blood. In DNA form, the CDR3 reads TGCGCCAGCAGCTTGGATCAGGGGAACACTGAAGCTTTCTTT. Its translation is CASSLDQGNTEAFF.